What follows is one TCR beta chain and its context. Antigen: not known. The entry originates in a study of cytomegalovirus exposure and HLA in healthy donors. About the study: Sequencing of 180 million or so T cells in an earlier analysis found more than 100 million unique TCR beta sequences. About 84% of approximately 400 genotyped donors fell in the Caucasian-associated ancestry cluster.

PCR used 60 Vbeta primers and 13 Jbeta primers. Only in-frame clones appear in the TCRdb table, and some are missing; sequencing was by immunoSEQ multiplex PCR. The sample includes under 200,000 clones, roughly 77% seen only once; the top ten take around 8.3%. Trimming left V 4 bases short and J 5 bases short, with 17 bases between. Germline CDR1 reads SGHTA; CDR2 reads FQGTGA. The CDR3 covers 15 residues. Regarding the study as a whole: The study put some 150 TCR beta chains on its list as cytomegalovirus-associated.

Donors were nominally healthy when sampled, though unrecorded immune exposures were likely. The sequenced material came from PBMCs. The sequence was obtained from a woman in her forties in good health and CMV-seropositive. The V and J genes are TRBV7-3 and TRBJ2-5; D remains ambiguous. CDR3 nucleotides: TGTGCCAGCAGCTCATGGGCCGCCAGTGGGGAGACCCAGTACTTC. Translated, it gives CASSSWAASGETQYF.